Listed below are T cell receptor beta chains from one sample, sequenced in a study of T-cell reconstitution after alpha-beta-depleted transplantation in children. TCRdb redid the calling of the PCR reads with MiXCR, one entry per CDR3 protein. The sample holds fewer than 750,000 distinct CDR3 sequences, 25% to 30% seen once. The specimen was PBMCs, collected before TCRalphabeta/CD19-depleted stem cell transplant. These receptors were taken from a boy in the first two years of life with Wiskott-Aldrich syndrome, due to receive a stem cell transplant. The CDR3 runs from the conserved cysteine through the conserved F or W. A D gene is named only where the DNA matches it firmly. Where a row states a size, it is once, few, many or the class of an expanded clone; other rows omit it.

cdr3_nt: TGTGCCAGCAGCGCTGGACCGTCCTACGAGCAGTACTTC
cdr3_aa: CASSAGPSYEQYF
v_call: TRBV11-2
d_call: NA
j_call: TRBJ2-7
clone_size: many

cdr3_nt: TGCAGTGCTAGGTTCAGGGGAATACCCTATGGCTACACCTTC
cdr3_aa: CSARFRGIPYGYTF
v_call: TRBV20-1
d_call: NA
j_call: TRBJ1-2
clone_size: NA

cdr3_nt: TGTGCCAGCAGCTTAGAGTCGGGGCGTCTTTTGTTGTACAATGAGCAGTTCTTC
cdr3_aa: CASSLESGRLLLYNEQFF
v_call: TRBV7-7
d_call: NA
j_call: TRBJ2-1
clone_size: once

cdr3_nt: TGCGCCAGCAGCCAAGATCTGAGCGGAGCCTTCAATGAGCAGTTCTTC
cdr3_aa: CASSQDLSGAFNEQFF
v_call: TRBV4-1
d_call: NA
j_call: TRBJ2-1
clone_size: few

cdr3_nt: TGCGCCAGCAGCTCACTTACTAGGGGCGGCACCGGGGAGCTGTTTTTT
cdr3_aa: CASSSLTRGGTGELFF
v_call: TRBV5-1
d_call: NA
j_call: TRBJ2-2
clone_size: few

cdr3_nt: TGCGCCAGCAGCTTGGGGGTCGGGACAAACTACGAGCAGTACTTC
cdr3_aa: CASSLGVGTNYEQYF
v_call: TRBV5-1
d_call: NA
j_call: TRBJ2-7
clone_size: NA

cdr3_nt: TGTGCCATCAGGAGACTAGCGGGAAACATCAATGAGCAGTTCTTC
cdr3_aa: CAIRRLAGNINEQFF
v_call: TRBV10-3
d_call: TRBD2
j_call: TRBJ2-1
clone_size: NA

cdr3_nt: TGCAGCGCTGAGAACTCCTATGAGCAGTTCTTC
cdr3_aa: CSAENSYEQFF
v_call: TRBV29-1
d_call: NA
j_call: TRBJ2-1
clone_size: NA

cdr3_nt: TGCAGTGCTGTCTCCCGCGAGCAGTACTTC
cdr3_aa: CSAVSREQYF
v_call: TRBV20-1
d_call: NA
j_call: TRBJ2-7
clone_size: NA

cdr3_nt: TGCGCCAGCAGCGCGGACACAGGGGGGTCCACTGAAGCTTTCTTT
cdr3_aa: CASSADTGGSTEAFF
v_call: TRBV5-1
d_call: TRBD1
j_call: TRBJ1-1
clone_size: NA